This note documents a single T cell receptor beta chain sequence. This entry is derived from a study of T cell repertoires in ileal Crohn's disease. The germline V gene has CDR1 LNHDA and CDR2 SQIVND (reference sequence). V trimming: 4 bases; J trimming: 4 bases; junction bases outside the gene matches: 9. CDR3 length: 16 amino acids. Generated by immunoSEQ multiplex PCR, the TCRdb table keeps only in-frame clones and is missing some. Of tens of thousands of clones listed, roughly nine tenths were seen once; the top ten hold roughly 2%. Time point given: neoterminal ileum biopsy at postoperative endoscopy, about 6 months after surgery.

This receptor was identified in an adult with Crohn's disease. The chain combines TRBV19 with TRBJ2-1; TRBD1 aligns across 8 bases. Source material: ileal tissue. CDR3 sequence reads: CASSRSGTGYYNEQFF. For the CDR3, the DNA is TGTGCCAGTAGTAGATCCGGGACAGGATATTACAATGAGCAGTTCTTC.